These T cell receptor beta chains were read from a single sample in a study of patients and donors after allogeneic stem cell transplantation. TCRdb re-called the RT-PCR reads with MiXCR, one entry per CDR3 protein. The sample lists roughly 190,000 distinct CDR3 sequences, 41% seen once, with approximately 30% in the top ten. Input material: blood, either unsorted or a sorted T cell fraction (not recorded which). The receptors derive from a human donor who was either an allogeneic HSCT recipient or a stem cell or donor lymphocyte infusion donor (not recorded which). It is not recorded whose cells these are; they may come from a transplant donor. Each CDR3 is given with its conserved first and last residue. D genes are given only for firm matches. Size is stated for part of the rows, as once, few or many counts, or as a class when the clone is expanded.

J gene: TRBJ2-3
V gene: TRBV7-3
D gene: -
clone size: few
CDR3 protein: CASSLSNRGIDTQYF
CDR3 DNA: TGTGCCAGCAGCTTAAGTAATCGGGGGATAGATACGCAGTATTTT

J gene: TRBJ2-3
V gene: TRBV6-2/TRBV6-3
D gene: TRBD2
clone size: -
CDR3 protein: CASSYAGEAQYF
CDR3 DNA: TGTGCCAGCAGTTACGCGGGAGAGGCGCAGTATTTT

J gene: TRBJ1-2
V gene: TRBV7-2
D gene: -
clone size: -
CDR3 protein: CASSVPGYSNYGYTF
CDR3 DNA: TGTGCCAGCAGCGTTCCAGGGTATTCTAACTATGGCTACACCTTC

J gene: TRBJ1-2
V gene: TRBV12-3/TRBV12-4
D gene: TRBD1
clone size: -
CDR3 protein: CASSLEAAGGAGYTF
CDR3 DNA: TGTGCCAGCAGTTTAGAAGCTGCAGGGGGCGCGGGCTACACCTTC

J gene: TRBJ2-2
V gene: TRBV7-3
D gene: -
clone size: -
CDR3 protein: CASSSGHSLSTGELFF
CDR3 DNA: TGTGCCAGCAGCTCCGGGCATTCTTTAAGCACCGGGGAGCTGTTTTTT

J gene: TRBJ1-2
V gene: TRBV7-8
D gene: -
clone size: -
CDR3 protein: CASSLGDNYGYTF
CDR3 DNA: TGTGCCAGCAGCTTAGGAGATAACTATGGCTACACCTTC

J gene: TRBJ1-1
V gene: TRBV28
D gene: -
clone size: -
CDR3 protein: CASSLPKGWVTEAFF
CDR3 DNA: TGTGCCAGCAGTTTACCTAAAGGTTGGGTCACTGAAGCTTTCTTT

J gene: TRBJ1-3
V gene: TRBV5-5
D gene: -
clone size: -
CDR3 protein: CPSSLAYDTGNTIYF
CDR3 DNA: TGTCCCAGCAGCTTGGCCTACGACACTGGAAACACCATATATTTT

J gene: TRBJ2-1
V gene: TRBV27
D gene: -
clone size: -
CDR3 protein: CASSQWAISGRGEQFF
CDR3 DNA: TGTGCCAGCAGCCAGTGGGCAATTAGTGGTCGTGGTGAGCAGTTCTTC

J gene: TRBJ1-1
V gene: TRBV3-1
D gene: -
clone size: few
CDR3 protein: CASSQLGKGQPEAFF
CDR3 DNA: TGTGCCAGCAGCCAACTGGGGAAGGGACAACCTGAAGCTTTCTTT

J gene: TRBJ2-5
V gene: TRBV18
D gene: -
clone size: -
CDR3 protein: CASSQQGRETQYF
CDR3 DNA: TGTGCCAGCTCCCAGCAGGGAAGAGAGACCCAGTACTTC